This TCR beta chain came from a study of graft-versus-host responses after intestinal transplantation. Study-level information: All recipients were given anti-thymocyte globulin induction, and tacrolimus and steroids were then administered for around three years.

Germline CDR1 and CDR2: MGHRA and YSYEKL. Trimming removed 3 bases from V and 3 bases from J; junction bases left unmatched: 6. The CDR3 spans 16 residues. Sequencing was performed with immunoSEQ multiplex PCR; in TCRdb, only in-frame clones are kept and a portion is missing. In the table there are approximately 70,000 clones, 92% of which are singletons. The chain combines TRBV4-1 with TRBJ2-1, with 9 bases identical to TRBD1. The TCR comes from a human patient who received an intestinal transplant, so some T cells may come from the graft donor. The sample in question was bone marrow, obtained around 730 days after intestinal transplantation. The CDR3 region has the DNA TGCGCCAGCAGCCAGGATACAGGGGGCCTCTACAATGAGCAGTTCTTC. Translated, it gives CASSQDTGGLYNEQFF.